This entry features one TCR beta chain sequence. The data were obtained in a study of blood T cell repertoires in COVID-19. The wider study: Researchers got acute and convalescent COVID-19 samples from the United States, Italy and Spain. T cells, B-cell-depleted T cells, or PBMCs supplied cDNA or gDNA.

V lost 7 bases, J lost 7 bases, and 14 bases lay in between. The CDR3 totals 13 residues. The germline gives CDR1 MNHEY, CDR2 SMNVEV (reference sequence). In the source study's methods: Estimation of nucleated cell counts relied on the amplification of reference gene primers. TCRdb's copy holds only in-frame clones and misses some; the assay was immunoSEQ multiplex PCR. V and J calls and clone size come straight from that table; D and trimming were deduced from the DNA. The repertoire holds some 250,000 clones, with approximately 86% as singletons. The specimen sequenced was peripheral blood. The chain couples TRBV27 to TRBJ2-4; tentative D call: TRBD2 (5 bases). The TCR comes from a man younger than 45 with active or convalescent COVID-19. CDR3 sequence reads: CASMVQPGNIQYF. The CDR3 nucleotides are TGTGCCAGCATGGTCCAGCCGGGGAACATTCAGTACTTC.